Listed here are 16 T cell receptor beta chains from one sample, sequenced in a study of cytomegalovirus exposure and HLA in healthy donors. PCR primers comprised 60 Vbeta and 13 Jbeta primers. Clones were sequenced by immunoSEQ multiplex PCR, and TCRdb holds only the in-frame ones, with some missing. Altogether some 50,000 clones are present, 72% being singletons, with the ten largest covering around 22%. The sequenced sample was PBMCs. Receptors originate from a woman aged 50 to 65 in good health and CMV-seropositive.

The chain couples TRBV4-3 to TRBJ2-7, with 12 bases aligning to TRBD2. The CDR3 contains 15 residues. Germline CDR1 and CDR2: LGHNA and YSLEER. Germline trimming cut 0 bases from V and 4 bases from J; bases unmatched to any gene: 1. The CDR3 nucleotides are TGCGCCAGCAGCCAAGATCTAGCGGGGGGGTACGAGCAGTACTTC. It specifies CASSQDLAGGYEQYF.

This chain joins TRBV7-6 and TRBJ2-1; the match to TRBD2 covers 7 bases. Germline V lookup: CDR1 SGHVS, CDR2 FNYEAQ. The CDR3 runs to 16 residues. Unmatched junction bases numbered 4, after V lost 0 bases and J lost 2 bases. CDR3 nucleotide sequence: TGTGCCAGCAGCTTAGCAGTGGCGGGAGCCTACAATGAGCAGTTCTTC. It encodes CASSLAVAGAYNEQFF.

The V gene is TRBV28, the J gene TRBJ2-7, with TRBD1 as a possible D gene (6 bases). CDR1 MDHEN and CDR2 SYDVKM come from the germline V gene. Deletions cut 5 bases from V and 4 bases from J, with 18 bases between. The CDR3 covers 15 residues. The CDR3 sequence is CASSPARAGEYEQYF. The CDR3 bases are TGTGCCAGCAGTCCCGCCCGGGCAGGGGAATACGAGCAGTACTTC. Full variable domain (missing parts from reference TRBV28 and TRBJ2-7): DVKVTQSSRYLVKRTGEKVFLECVQDMDHENMFWYRQDPGLGLRLIYFSYDVKMKEKGDIPEGYSVSREKKERFSLILESASTNQTSMYLCASSPARAGEYEQYFGPGTRLTVT.

The J gene is TRBJ2-2, the V gene TRBV7-9; the D gene is possibly TRBD2 (5 bases). V was cut by 2 bases and J by 3 bases, with 16 bases left in between. The CDR3 is 17 amino acids. Germline loops: CDR1 SEHNR, CDR2 FQNEAQ (reference sequence). This CDR3 is CASSLSVVARDTGELFF. The CDR3, as DNA: TGTGCCAGCAGCTTATCCGTGGTAGCGCGTGACACCGGGGAGCTGTTTTTT.

V and J are TRBV4-3 and TRBJ2-1; 9 nucleotides match TRBD1. The CDR3 sequence is 15 residues long. Germline-derived CDR1 and CDR2 are LGHNA and YSLEER. Trimming removed 3 bases from V and 5 bases from J; junction bases left unmatched: 5. Here the CDR3 reads CASSHGTGRDNEQFF. The CDR3 DNA follows: TGCGCCAGCAGCCACGGGACAGGGCGGGACAATGAGCAGTTCTTC.

This clone was found once. The chain is built from TRBV7-7 and TRBJ2-1; maybe TRBD2 (5 bases). The V and J ends lost 1 base and 5 bases respectively, with 6 bases between them. CDR3 size: 13 residues. Germline-derived CDR1 and CDR2 are SSHAT and FNYEAQ (reference sequence). The CDR3 sequence: CASSLEGDNEQFF. The CDR3, as DNA: TGTGCCAGCAGCTTAGAGGGAGACAATGAGCAGTTCTTC.

The chain joins TRBV5-6 to TRBJ2-7, with D possibly TRBD2 on 6 matching bases. CDR3 length equals 14 residues. The germline gives CDR1 SGHDT, CDR2 YYEEEE. Trimming stripped 4 bases from V and 1 base from J, with 12 bases between. The CDR3 nucleotides read TGTGCCAGCAGCGGGAGGAGGGGATCCTACGAGCAGTACTTC. Translating it yields CASSGRRGSYEQYF.

This clone was observed a few times. The rearrangement links TRBV10-2 to TRBJ1-1; possibly TRBD1 for D (5 bases). Germline V gene lookup returns CDR1 WSHSY and CDR2 SAAADI. V lost 0 bases, J lost 6 bases, and 14 bases lay in between. The CDR3 contains 15 residues. CDR3 sequence: CASSESGRAYPEAFF. CDR3 sequence (DNA): TGCGCCAGCAGTGAGTCGGGCAGGGCGTACCCTGAAGCTTTCTTT.

The rearrangement links TRBV6-6 to TRBJ2-1; TRBD2 agrees at 14 bases. This CDR3 comprises 16 residues. Germline V gives CDR1 MNHNY, CDR2 SVGAGI (reference sequence). Trimming took 6 bases from V and 6 from J; bases not matched to a gene: 7. CDR3 loop: CASRQRTSGRSNEQFF. Written as DNA, the CDR3 is TGTGCCAGCAGACAACGGACTAGCGGGAGGAGCAATGAGCAGTTCTTC.

This clone has a handful of counts. J is TRBJ1-1 and V is TRBV19; D is uncertain. The CDR3 length is 14 residues. Trimming pared 10 bases from V and 1 base from J, leaving 16 bases between. Germline V CDR1 and CDR2: LNHDA, SQIVND (reference sequence). The CDR3, as DNA: TGTGCCACCGCAGGAGGTTTAGGGAACACTGAAGCTTTCTTT. Protein sequence: CATAGGLGNTEAFF.

The rearrangement uses TRBV21-1 and TRBJ2-1; the D call TRBD1 from the table was never checked on the DNA. TRBV21-1 counts as a pseudogene. The CDR3 runs to 16 residues. CDR3 in amino acids: CASSKAPGQKSNEQFF. The DNA for the CDR3 is TGTGCCAGCAGCAAAGCCCCGGGACAGAAATCCAATGAGCAGTTCTTC.

The chain uses TRBV7-2 and TRBJ2-5; perhaps TRBD1 as D (6 bases). The end of the DNA fits TRBJ2-7 better, so the J call may be wrong. CDR3 size: 16 residues. Germline-derived CDR1 and CDR2 are SGHTA and FQGNSA. CDR3 DNA sequence: TGTGCCAGCAGCTTATCTACTACAGGGTTATCCTACGAGCAGTACTTC. It encodes CASSLSTTGLSYEQYF.

This chain links TRBV4-1 with TRBJ1-2, with a possible D match to TRBD1 (5 bases). The CDR3 spans 15 residues. Per germline, CDR1 MGHRA and CDR2 YSYEKL. V lost 3 bases, J lost 4 bases, and 15 bases lay in between. The CDR3 loop reads CASSHPGVSLYGYTF. The CDR3 nucleotides read TGCGCCAGCAGCCACCCGGGGGTCTCCCTCTATGGCTACACCTTC.

The rearrangement links TRBV18 to TRBJ2-7, with no clear D. The CDR3 consists of 14 residues. The V end was cut by 2 bases, the J end by 0 bases, with 8 bases between. Per germline, CDR1 KGHSH and CDR2 LQKENI. CDR3 protein: CASSPGPSSYEQYF. CDR3 in DNA: TGTGCCAGCTCACCAGGGCCAAGCTCCTACGAGCAGTACTTC.

This clone is a singleton in its sample. The J gene is TRBJ2-7, the V gene TRBV6-5, with D uncertain. The ends were cut back, 5 bases at V and 6 bases at J, with 17 bases in the middle. Per germline, CDR1 MNHEY and CDR2 SVGAGI. The CDR3 spans 14 residues. The CDR3: CASSPTNSRTEQYF. In DNA, the CDR3 is TGTGCCAGCAGTCCCACCAACTCAAGAACCGAGCAGTACTTC.

The V call is TRBV7-3, the J call TRBJ2-3, with 7 positions matching TRBD2. V was clipped by 4 bases and J by 5 bases; unmatched bases: 9. In germline, CDR1 is SGHTA, CDR2 FQGTGA. CDR3 size: 15 residues. This chain's CDR3 is CASSYGGNTGDTQYF. CDR3 DNA: TGTGCCAGCAGCTACGGGGGGAACACTGGAGATACGCAGTATTTT.